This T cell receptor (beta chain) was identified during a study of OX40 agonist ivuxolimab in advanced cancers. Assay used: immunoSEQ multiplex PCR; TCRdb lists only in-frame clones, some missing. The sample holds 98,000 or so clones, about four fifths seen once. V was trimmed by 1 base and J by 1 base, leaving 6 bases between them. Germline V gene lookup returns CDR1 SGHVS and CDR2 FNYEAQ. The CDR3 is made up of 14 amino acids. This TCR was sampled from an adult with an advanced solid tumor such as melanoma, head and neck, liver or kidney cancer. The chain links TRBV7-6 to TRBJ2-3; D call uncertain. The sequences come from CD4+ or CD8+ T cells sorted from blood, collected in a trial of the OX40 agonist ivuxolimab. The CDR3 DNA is TGTGCCAGCAGCTTAGATAAAGGCACAGATACGCAGTATTTT. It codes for CASSLDKGTDTQYF.